This paragraph reports one T cell receptor beta chain. No antigen is known for it. Germline loops: CDR1 ENHRY, CDR2 SYGVKD. The CDR3 runs to 14 residues. V was pared by 3 bases and J by 4 bases, with 13 bases between. This sample stems from a study of Graves' ophthalmopathy and Graves' hyperthyroidism. Study-wide results and limits: Forecasting of ophthalmopathy progression by the model achieved 70.59% sensitivity and around 72% specificity. Stable hyperthyroidism and ophthalmopathy were told apart by a 13-signature model, which achieved 87.88% sensitivity and over 65% specificity.

A diagnosis was made from clinical symptoms together with serum thyroxine, TRAb, thyroid ultrasound and orbital computed tomography. Amplification targeted the TCR beta CDR3 regions, with RNA transcripts as the source material. HTBI-primed first-round RT-PCR preceded second-round multiplex PCR. TCRdb recomputed calls from the multiplex PCR reads with MiXCR, one row per CDR3 protein. The sample has 1 million to 1.3 million distinct CDR3 sequences, about two fifths seen once; the top ten hold over 8.5%. The sequenced sample consisted of peripheral blood or thyroid tissue (not recorded which). The TCR sequence derives from an adult man with Graves' hyperthyroidism. The V and J genes are TRBV10-3 and TRBJ2-7; D is possibly TRBD1 or TRBD2 (6 bases each). The CDR3 coding sequence is TGTGCCATCAGTGAAAGGGGGGAACCATACGAGCAGTACTTC. This encodes CAISERGEPYEQYF.